This T cell receptor beta chain was identified during a study of memory CD4+ T cells and cytomegalovirus serostatus. TCRdb keeps only in-frame clones here, not all; method: immunoSEQ multiplex PCR. The sample carries about 40,000 clones, 78% recorded once. Between the trimmed V and J ends, which lost 4 bases and 7 bases, there was a span of 11 bases. Germline-derived CDR1 and CDR2 are MNHEY and SMNVEV (reference sequence). This CDR3 has 14 residues. The sort gate was single viable CD3+CD4+CD8-CD45RO+ cells for memory CD4+ T cells. The V call is TRBV27, the J call TRBJ1-6; D is ambiguous. This receptor was taken from an adult in good health and CMV-seronegative. Source material: memory CD4+ T cells from blood. The CDR3 DNA sequence: TGTGCCAGCAGTTCGATTAGGGCCAATTCACCCCTCCACTTT. It specifies CASSSIRANSPLHF.